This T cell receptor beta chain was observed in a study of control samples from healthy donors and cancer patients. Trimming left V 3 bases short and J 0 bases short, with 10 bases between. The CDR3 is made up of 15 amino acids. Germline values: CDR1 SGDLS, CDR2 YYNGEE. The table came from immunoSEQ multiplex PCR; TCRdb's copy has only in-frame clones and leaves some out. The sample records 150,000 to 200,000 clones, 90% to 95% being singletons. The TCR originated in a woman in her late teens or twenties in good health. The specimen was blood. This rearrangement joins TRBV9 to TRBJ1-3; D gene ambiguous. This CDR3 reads CASSASSSSGNTIYF. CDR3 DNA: TGTGCCAGCAGCGCATCTTCTTCCTCTGGAAACACCATATATTTT.